A selection of T cell receptor beta chains follows, all from one sample in a study of T-cell reconstitution after alpha-beta-depleted transplantation in children. MiXCR, applied by TCRdb to the PCR reads, yields one record per CDR3 protein. Of 600,000 or so distinct CDR3 sequences listed, about 21% are singletons. This sample comprised PBMCs, mostly from graft donor cells, obtained 360 days after TCRalphabeta/CD19-depleted stem cell transplant. These receptors all come from a boy younger than two who had a stem cell transplant for acute myeloid leukemia, so the T cells may come from the graft donor. Both conserved end residues are part of each CDR3. Each record gives: clone size, V gene, D gene, J gene, CDR3 protein, CDR3 DNA. The D gene is left open where the match is weak. Clone size is stated in some rows and not others, as once, few, many or a class when expanded.

many	TRBV20-1	TRBD1	TRBJ1-5	CSARETDRGNQPQHF	TGCAGTGCTAGAGAGACGGACAGGGGGAATCAGCCCCAGCATTTT
-	TRBV15	-	TRBJ1-4	CATSTVATNEKLFF	TGTGCCACCAGCACCGTCGCAACTAATGAAAAACTGTTTTTT
many	TRBV12-3/TRBV12-4	-	TRBJ2-4	CASRAAGNIQYF	TGTGCCAGCAGGGCGGCCGGTAACATTCAGTACTTC
-	TRBV6-1	-	TRBJ2-7	CASSRETFSYEQYF	TGTGCCAGCAGTAGAGAGACATTCTCCTACGAGCAGTACTTC
many	TRBV13	-	TRBJ2-1	CASSILRDTNEQFF	TGTGCCAGCAGCATACTCCGGGACACTAATGAGCAGTTCTTC
many	TRBV4-3	-	TRBJ2-5	CASSQGSWLNEETQYF	TGCGCCAGCAGCCAAGGATCTTGGCTGAATGAAGAGACCCAGTACTTC
-	TRBV12-3/TRBV12-4	-	TRBJ2-5	CASSLQGGTPNGLTQYF	TGTGCCAGCAGTTTACAGGGTGGGACCCCAAACGGTCTGACCCAGTACTTC
many	TRBV6-1	-	TRBJ2-3	CASRQRASTDTQYF	TGTGCCAGCAGGCAGAGGGCTAGCACAGATACGCAGTATTTT
-	TRBV12-3/TRBV12-4	-	TRBJ2-2	CASSSDNPGDTGELFF	TGTGCCAGCAGTTCCGACAATCCTGGGGACACCGGGGAGCTGTTTTTT
few	TRBV9	-	TRBJ2-5	CASSPRVLAEETQYF	TGTGCCAGCAGCCCCAGAGTACTAGCTGAAGAGACCCAGTACTTC
few	TRBV20-1	-	TRBJ1-1	CSARVRPTPMNTEAFF	TGCAGTGCTAGAGTGCGCCCTACCCCTATGAACACTGAAGCTTTCTTT
medium-sized	TRBV29-1	-	TRBJ1-2	CSVRTNYGYTF	TGCAGCGTCAGGACGAACTATGGCTACACCTTC
-	TRBV18	-	TRBJ2-1	CASSPTTMSKQFF	TGTGCCAGCTCACCTACAACAATGAGCAAGCAGTTCTTC
many	TRBV12-3/TRBV12-4	-	TRBJ2-1	CASLGGGPNEQFF	TGTGCCAGCTTGGGAGGGGGGCCGAATGAGCAGTTCTTC